A selection of T cell receptor beta chains follows, all from one sample in a study of T cell responses to AZD1222 COVID-19 vaccine. Assay: immunoSEQ multiplex PCR; the TCRdb copy retains only in-frame clones and omits some. The data contain tens of thousands of clones, 92% of them singletons. Sequenced material: peripheral blood, taken on day 0 of AZD1222 vaccination. These receptors were taken from an adult in good health. Each CDR3 is given with its conserved first and last residue. Fields, in order: clone size, J gene, V gene, D gene, CDR3 DNA, CDR3 protein. A D gene is named only where the DNA matches it firmly. A clone size is listed for some rows: how often the clone was seen (once, few, many), or a class if it is expanded.

once TRBJ2-1 TRBV6-2/TRBV6-3 TRBD2 TGTGCCAGCAGTACCTTTAGCGGGAGGGCCTACAATGAGCAGTTCTTC CASSTFSGRAYNEQFF
few TRBJ2-7 TRBV27 - TGTGCCAGCATGGGCGGTGCCTCCTACGAGCAGTACTTC CASMGGASYEQYF
- TRBJ2-7 TRBV4-1 - TGCGCCAGCAGCCAACGTGACGGAAGCTACGAGCAGTACTTC CASSQRDGSYEQYF
- TRBJ1-2 TRBV6-5 - TGTGCCAGCAGTTCAGGGCAGGAGGCCTATGGCTACACCTTC CASSSGQEAYGYTF
- TRBJ2-1 TRBV7-2 - TGTGCCAGCAGCTTAGGAGGGTTCGAGCAGTTCTTC CASSLGGFEQFF
once TRBJ2-7 TRBV27 TRBD1 TGTGCCAGCAGTTCCTGGGACAGGGGGGCCTACGAGCAGTACTTC CASSSWDRGAYEQYF
- TRBJ1-1 TRBV14 - TGTGCCAGCAGCCAAGAGTGGGTCACTGAAGCTTTCTTT CASSQEWVTEAFF
- TRBJ1-6 TRBV2 - TGTGCCAGCAGTGACGGGGGCCGCGCTCTCCACTTT CASSDGGRALHF
- TRBJ2-1 TRBV11-2 - TGTGCCAGCAGCTCCACCGGGACTTCTGATTATGAGCAGTTCTTC CASSSTGTSDYEQFF
- TRBJ2-1 TRBV12-2 - TGTGCAAGTCGCTCCTTGACTAGCGGGAGGGTTAGCTCCTACAATGAGCAGTTCTTC CASRSLTSGRVSSYNEQFF
- TRBJ1-6 TRBV6-1 - TGTGCCAGCAGTGAAATGGCCTGGGGGGATTCACCCCTCCACTTT CASSEMAWGDSPLHF
large TRBJ1-2 TRBV18 TRBD1 TGTGCCAGCTCACCGGGACAGGCCTTATATGGCTACACCTTC CASSPGQALYGYTF
- TRBJ1-3 TRBV28 TRBD1 TGTGCCAGCAGTAACCGGGACAGGGATTCAGAAAACACCATATATTTT CASSNRDRDSENTIYF
- TRBJ2-7 TRBV7-9 - TGTGCCAGCACCACAGGTCCTGTCGACGAGCAGTACTTC CASTTGPVDEQYF
- TRBJ2-7 TRBV10-3 - TGTGCCATCAGTGCTAATGTTATGTACGAGCAGTACTTC CAISANVMYEQYF
- TRBJ1-1 TRBV19 TRBD1 TGTGCCAGTAGTAGCAGACAGGGCTCGAACACTGAAGCTTTCTTT CASSSRQGSNTEAFF
- TRBJ1-2 TRBV6-5 - TGTGCCAGCGCGGGTCCTACACCGTATGGCTACACCTTC CASAGPTPYGYTF
- TRBJ2-3 TRBV29-1 - TGCAGCGTTGGTACTGGTAAATCTAGCACAGATACGCAGTATTTT CSVGTGKSSTDTQYF
- TRBJ2-2 TRBV7-3 TRBD2 TGTGCCAGCAAAGAAAGCGGGAGCTACACCGGGGAGCTGTTTTTT CASKESGSYTGELFF
once TRBJ2-5 TRBV29-1 - TGCAGCGTTGTTATATTGGAGACCCAGTACTTC CSVVILETQYF
- TRBJ1-5 TRBV6-2/TRBV6-3 - TGTGCCAGCAGTTACTCGGCCAGTTCTCAGCATTTT CASSYSASSQHF
- TRBJ2-4 TRBV30 - TGTGCCTGGAGTGCGCACGGGGGGCCGGTAAACATTCAGTACTTC CAWSAHGGPVNIQYF
- TRBJ2-3 TRBV20-1 - TGCAGTGCCACAAATCGTGATACGCAGTATTTT CSATNRDTQYF
medium-sized TRBJ2-1 TRBV10-2 TRBD1 TGCGCCAGCAGCGACGACAGGGGATACAATGAGCAGTTCTTC CASSDDRGYNEQFF
- TRBJ1-4 TRBV5-5 TRBD1 TGTGCCAGCAGCCCGGGACAGGAGACAACTAATGAAAAACTGTTTTTT CASSPGQETTNEKLFF
- TRBJ2-1 TRBV10-1 - TGCGCCAGCAGTACCCTTTGGGGTATCTCCTACAATGAGCAGTTCTTC CASSTLWGISYNEQFF